The 16 T cell receptor beta chains reported below all come from one sample, sequenced in a study of cytomegalovirus exposure and HLA in healthy donors. The primer mix had 60 Vbeta and 13 Jbeta primers. Profiling relied on immunoSEQ multiplex PCR, and the TCRdb table lists in-frame clones only, not all of them. Of over 150,000 clones in the sample, 80% are singletons; the top ten hold 6.5% to 8.5%. The sample comprised PBMCs. These receptors were taken from a man younger than 45 in good health and CMV-seropositive.

The chain joins TRBV5-1 to TRBJ2-1; TRBD1 matches at 7 bases. The germline V gene encodes CDR1 SGHRS and CDR2 YFSETQ. The V gene end was trimmed by 0 bases and the J gene end by 4 bases; junction bases not matched to a gene: 1. The CDR3 is made up of 14 amino acids. The CDR3 reads CASSLGTGYNEQFF. DNA for the CDR3: TGCGCCAGCAGCTTGGGGACAGGATACAATGAGCAGTTCTTC.

CDR3 in DNA: TGTGCCAGCAGCTCCCGGGGGGGCGGAGGGGAGACCCAGTACTTC. This sequence encodes CASSSRGGGGETQYF. The chain has TRBV11-3 and TRBJ2-5, with 8 bases fitting TRBD2. V lost 4 bases, J lost 5 bases, and 9 bases stayed unmatched. The CDR3 length is 15 residues. Germline CDR1 reads SGHNT; CDR2 reads YENEEA. Complete variable domain (other parts from reference TRBV11-3 and TRBJ2-5): EAGVVQSPRYKIIEKKQPVAFWCNPISGHNTLYWYLQNLGQGPELLIRYENEEAVDDSQLPKDRFSAERLKGVDSTLKIQPAELGDSAVYLCASSSRGGGGETQYFGPGTRLLVL.

The J gene is TRBJ2-3, the V gene TRBV5-6; 14 nucleotides match TRBD2. From germline, CDR1 is SGHDT and CDR2 YYEEEE. There are 12 residues in the CDR3. The V segment lost 3 bases and the J segment 14 bases; nucleotides outside the gene matches: 2. The CDR3 DNA is TGTGCCAGCAGCTCTGGACTAGCGGGAGGGTATTTT. This codes for CASSSGLAGGYF.

The genes are TRBV7-2 and TRBJ2-5; D may be TRBD2 (7 bases). This CDR3 has 15 residues. The V gene's germline CDR1 is SGHTA and CDR2 FQGNSA. Trimming cost V 0 bases and J 3 bases, with 11 bases left between them. The DNA for the CDR3 is TGTGCCAGCAGCTTAGCGGGGGGGCAAAAAGAGACCCAGTACTTC. Protein: CASSLAGGQKETQYF.

The chain carries TRBV4-2 and TRBJ1-1, with 7 bases fitting TRBD1. V was clipped by 1 base and J by 5 bases; unmatched bases: 4. Germline V gives CDR1 LGHNA, CDR2 YNFKEQ. The CDR3 contains 14 residues. DNA of the CDR3: TGTGCCAGCAGCCAAGGAGGCAGGGGGACTGAAGCTTTCTTT. Amino acids: CASSQGGRGTEAFF.

The V gene is TRBV29-1, the J gene TRBJ2-5; D is possibly TRBD1 (5 bases). Germline values: CDR1 SQVTM, CDR2 ANQGSEA. The length of the CDR3 is 11 residues. Trimming stripped 6 bases from V and 4 bases from J, with 9 bases between. The CDR3 sequence: CSVQQAETQYF. DNA of the CDR3: TGCAGCGTACAACAGGCAGAGACCCAGTACTTC.

The chain links TRBV29-1 to TRBJ2-1, with 14 nucleotides matching TRBD2. V shed 1 base and J 5 bases; nucleotides not matched to a gene: 7. Germline lookup yields CDR1 SQVTM and CDR2 ANQGSEA. The CDR3 sequence is 17 residues long. The CDR3 nucleotides read TGCAGCGTTGAAGGACTAGCGGGAGGGTTGGTAAACAATGAGCAGTTCTTC. This translates into CSVEGLAGGLVNNEQFF.

The J gene is TRBJ2-3, the V gene TRBV9, with 8 bases aligning to TRBD2. Germline CDR1 and CDR2: SGDLS and YYNGEE. The CDR3 loop spans 15 amino acids. The ends lost 1 base at V and 2 bases at J; junction bases unmatched: 3. The CDR3 DNA follows: TGTGCCAGCAGCGTAACCGGGGGGGCCACAGATACGCAGTATTTT. Its translation is CASSVTGGATDTQYF.

V is TRBV27 and J is TRBJ2-7; 9 bases align to TRBD2. From germline, CDR1 is MNHEY and CDR2 SMNVEV (reference sequence). V trimming: 6 bases; J trimming: 10 bases; junction bases outside the gene matches: 7. CDR3 size: 12 residues. This CDR3 is CASRGTSTKQYF. The CDR3 bases are TGTGCCAGCAGGGGGACTAGCACCAAACAGTACTTC.

The CDR3 DNA follows: TGTGCCAGCAGCGCTGGGGGCGTAGCGGGGGGCGGAGAGACCCAGTACTTC. This translates into CASSAGGVAGGGETQYF. This chain uses TRBV9 with TRBJ2-5; 10 positions agree with TRBD2. V was clipped by 3 bases and J by 4 bases; unmatched bases: 12. Germline V gives CDR1 SGDLS, CDR2 YYNGEE. The CDR3 is 17 residues long.

The chain uses TRBV5-4 and TRBJ2-1, with 7 nucleotides matching TRBD2. From germline, CDR1 is SGHNT and CDR2 YYREEE (reference sequence). V lost 4 bases, J lost 6 bases, and 10 bases stayed unmatched. This CDR3 contains 15 residues. CDR3 DNA sequence: TGTGCCAGCAGCCCCCAAGGCGGGAGTGTCAATGAGCAGTTCTTC. Protein product: CASSPQGGSVNEQFF.

This chain links TRBV6-1 with TRBJ2-3; TRBD2 agrees at 7 bases. CDR3 length: 15 residues. Germline assignment: CDR1 MNHNS and CDR2 SASEGT. Trimming took 6 bases from V and 0 from J; bases not matched to a gene: 6. Here the CDR3 reads CASSELATSTDTQYF. The CDR3 DNA reads as TGTGCCAGCAGCGAACTAGCGACTAGCACAGATACGCAGTATTTT.

V and J are TRBV5-1 and TRBJ2-7; 10 bases line up with TRBD1. Per the germline V gene, CDR1 is SGHRS and CDR2 is YFSETQ. The length of the CDR3 is 14 residues. Germline trimming cut 3 bases from V and 0 bases from J; bases unmatched to any gene: 0. The DNA of the CDR3 is TGCGCCAGCAGCTGGACAGGGGGCTCCTACGAGCAGTACTTC. Its translation is CASSWTGGSYEQYF. Full variable domain (rest looked up from reference TRBV5-1 and TRBJ2-7): KAGVTQTPRYLIKTRGQQVTLSCSPISGHRSVSWYQQTPGQGLQFLFEYFSETQRNKGNFPGRFSGRQFSNSRSEMNVSTLELGDSALYLCASSWTGGSYEQYFGPGTRLTVT.

CDR3 DNA: TGTGCCAGCAGCTTAGCGCCAGCGGGGGGACTCCAGGGAGACCAAGAGACCCAGTACTTC. Its translation: CASSLAPAGGLQGDQETQYF. This chain connects TRBV7-2 to TRBJ2-5; 9 positions match TRBD2. Germline V gene lookup returns CDR1 SGHTA and CDR2 FQGNSA. CDR3 length equals 20 residues. The ends lost 0 bases at V and 0 bases at J; junction bases unmatched: 14.

This clone was counted between two and nine times. The chain recombines TRBV19 with TRBJ2-7; TRBD1 agrees at 9 bases. Germline trimming cut 5 bases from V and 6 bases from J; bases unmatched to any gene: 8. The CDR3 covers 14 residues. Looked up from germline, CDR1 is LNHDA and CDR2 is SQIVND (reference sequence). CDR3 amino acids: CASSLRTGVGEQYF. In DNA form, the CDR3 reads TGTGCCAGTAGTCTTCGGACAGGGGTCGGCGAGCAGTACTTC.

A word on this clone: The sample holds other DNA sequences that translate to the same CDR3. The chain has TRBV9 and TRBJ1-1; D call uncertain. V dropped 0 bases and J dropped 2 bases, with 8 bases sitting between them. This CDR3 contains 14 residues. Germline CDR1 and CDR2: SGDLS and YYNGEE. The chain's CDR3 is CASSVGSGNTEAFF. In DNA form, the CDR3 reads TGTGCCAGCAGCGTAGGGTCAGGAAACACTGAAGCTTTCTTT.